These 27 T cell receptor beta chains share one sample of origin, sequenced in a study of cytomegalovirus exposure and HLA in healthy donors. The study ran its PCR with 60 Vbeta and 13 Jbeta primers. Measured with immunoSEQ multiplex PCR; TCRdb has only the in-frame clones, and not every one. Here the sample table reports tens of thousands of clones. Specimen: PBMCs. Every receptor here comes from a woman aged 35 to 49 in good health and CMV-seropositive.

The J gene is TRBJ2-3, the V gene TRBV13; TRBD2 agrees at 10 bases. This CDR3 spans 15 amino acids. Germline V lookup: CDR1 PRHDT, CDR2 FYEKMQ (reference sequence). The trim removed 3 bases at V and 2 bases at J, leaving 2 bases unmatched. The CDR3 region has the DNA TGTGCCAGCAGCTTTAGCGGGAGGACCACAGATACGCAGTATTTT. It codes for CASSFSGRTTDTQYF. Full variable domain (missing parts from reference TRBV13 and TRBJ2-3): AAGVIQSPRHLIKEKRETATLKCYPIPRHDTVYWYQQGPGQDPQFLISFYEKMQSDKGSIPDRFSAQQFSDYHSELNMSSLELGDSALYFCASSFSGRTTDTQYFGPGTRLTVL.

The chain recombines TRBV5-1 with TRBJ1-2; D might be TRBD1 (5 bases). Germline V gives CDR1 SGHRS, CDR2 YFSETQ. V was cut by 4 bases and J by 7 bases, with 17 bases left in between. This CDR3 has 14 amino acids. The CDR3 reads CASSLSGDRGGYTF. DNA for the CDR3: TGCGCCAGCAGCCTCTCGGGGGACCGGGGTGGCTACACCTTC.

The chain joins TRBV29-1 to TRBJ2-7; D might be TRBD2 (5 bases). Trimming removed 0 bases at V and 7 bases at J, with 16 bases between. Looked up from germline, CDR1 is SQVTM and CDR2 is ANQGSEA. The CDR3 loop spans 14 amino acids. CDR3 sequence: CSVEDQEVGFEQYF. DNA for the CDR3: TGCAGCGTTGAAGATCAGGAGGTCGGTTTTGAGCAGTACTTC.

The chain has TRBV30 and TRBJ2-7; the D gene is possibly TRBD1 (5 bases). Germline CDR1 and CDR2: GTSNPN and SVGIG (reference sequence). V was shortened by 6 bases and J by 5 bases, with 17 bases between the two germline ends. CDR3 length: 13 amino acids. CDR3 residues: CACQRTLGNEQYF. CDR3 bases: TGTGCCTGCCAAAGGACATTAGGTAACGAGCAGTACTTC.

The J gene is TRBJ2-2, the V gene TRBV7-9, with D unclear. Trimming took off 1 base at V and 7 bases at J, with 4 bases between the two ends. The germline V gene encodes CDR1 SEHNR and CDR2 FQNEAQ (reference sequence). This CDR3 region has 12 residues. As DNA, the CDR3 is TGTGCCAGCAGCTTAGTTAGCGGGGAGCTGTTTTTT. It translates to CASSLVSGELFF.

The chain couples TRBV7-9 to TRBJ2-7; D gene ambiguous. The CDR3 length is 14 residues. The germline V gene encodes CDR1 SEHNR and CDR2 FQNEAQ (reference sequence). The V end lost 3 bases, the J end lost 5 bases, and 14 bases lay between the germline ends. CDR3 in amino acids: CASSLSQLPNEQYF. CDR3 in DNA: TGTGCCAGCAGCTTGTCACAGCTCCCTAACGAGCAGTACTTC.

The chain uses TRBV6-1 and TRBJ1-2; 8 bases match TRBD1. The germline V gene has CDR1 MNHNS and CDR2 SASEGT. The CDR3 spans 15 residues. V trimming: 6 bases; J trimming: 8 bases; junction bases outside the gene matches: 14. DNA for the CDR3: TGTGCCAGCAGCTCAACCCGACAGGGGAGGGGGGGCTACACCTTC. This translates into CASSSTRQGRGGYTF.

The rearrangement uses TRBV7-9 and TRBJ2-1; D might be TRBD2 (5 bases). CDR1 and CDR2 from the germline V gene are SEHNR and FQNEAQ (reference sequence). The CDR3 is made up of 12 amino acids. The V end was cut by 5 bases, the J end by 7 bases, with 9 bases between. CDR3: CASSPGWNEQFF. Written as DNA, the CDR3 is TGTGCCAGCAGCCCGGGGTGGAATGAGCAGTTCTTC.

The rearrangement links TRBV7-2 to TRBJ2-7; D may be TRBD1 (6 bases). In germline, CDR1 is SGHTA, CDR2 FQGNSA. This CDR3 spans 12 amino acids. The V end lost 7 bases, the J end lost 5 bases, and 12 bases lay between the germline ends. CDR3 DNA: TGTGCCAGCATCGGTGGGGGCCACGAGCAGTACTTC. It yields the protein CASIGGGHEQYF.

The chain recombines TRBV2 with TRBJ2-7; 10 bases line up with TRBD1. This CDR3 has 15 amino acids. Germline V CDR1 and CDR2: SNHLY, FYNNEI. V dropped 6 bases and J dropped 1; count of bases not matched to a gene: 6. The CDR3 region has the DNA TGTGCCAGCAGCCAGGGACAGGGGAGTTCCTACGAGCAGTACTTC. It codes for CASSQGQGSSYEQYF.

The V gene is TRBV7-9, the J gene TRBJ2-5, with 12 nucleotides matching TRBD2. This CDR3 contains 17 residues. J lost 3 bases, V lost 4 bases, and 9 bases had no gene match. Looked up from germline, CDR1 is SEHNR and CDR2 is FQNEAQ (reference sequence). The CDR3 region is CASSSFGTSGYKETQYF. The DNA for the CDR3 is TGTGCCAGCAGCTCCTTCGGGACTAGCGGGTATAAAGAGACCCAGTACTTC.

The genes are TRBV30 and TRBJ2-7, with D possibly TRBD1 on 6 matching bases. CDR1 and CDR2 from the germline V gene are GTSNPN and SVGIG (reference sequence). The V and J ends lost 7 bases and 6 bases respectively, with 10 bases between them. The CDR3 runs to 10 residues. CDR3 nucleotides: TGTGCCTATGCAGGGGTCGAGCAGTACTTC. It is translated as CAYAGVEQYF.

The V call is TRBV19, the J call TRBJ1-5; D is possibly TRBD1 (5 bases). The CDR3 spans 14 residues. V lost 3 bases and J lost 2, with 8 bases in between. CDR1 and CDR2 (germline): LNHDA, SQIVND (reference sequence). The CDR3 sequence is CASSIRAGNQPQHF. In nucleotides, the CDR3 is TGTGCCAGTAGTATCAGGGCCGGCAATCAGCCCCAGCATTTT.

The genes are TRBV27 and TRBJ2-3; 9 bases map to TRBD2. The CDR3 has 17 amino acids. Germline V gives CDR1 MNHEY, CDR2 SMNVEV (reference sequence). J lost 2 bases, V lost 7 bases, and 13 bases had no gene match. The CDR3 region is CASTLGWASGDTDTQYF. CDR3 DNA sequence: TGTGCCAGCACCCTTGGGTGGGCTAGCGGGGACACAGATACGCAGTATTTT.

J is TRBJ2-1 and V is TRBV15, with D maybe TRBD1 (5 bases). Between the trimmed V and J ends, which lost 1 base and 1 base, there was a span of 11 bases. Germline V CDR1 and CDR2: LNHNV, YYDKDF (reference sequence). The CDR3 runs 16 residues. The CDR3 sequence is CATSRGGHPSYNEQFF. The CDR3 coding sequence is TGTGCCACCAGCAGAGGGGGCCACCCGTCCTACAATGAGCAGTTCTTC.

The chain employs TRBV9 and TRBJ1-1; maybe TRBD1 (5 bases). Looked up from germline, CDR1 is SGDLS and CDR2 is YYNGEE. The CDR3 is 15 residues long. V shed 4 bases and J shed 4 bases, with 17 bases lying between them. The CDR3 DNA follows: TGTGCCAGCAGCCCGAGAATAACAGGCTCCACTGAAGCTTTCTTT. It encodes CASSPRITGSTEAFF. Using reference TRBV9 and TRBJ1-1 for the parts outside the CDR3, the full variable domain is DSGVTQTPKHLITATGQRVTLRCSPRSGDLSVYWYQQSLDQGLQFLIQYYNGEERAKGNILERFSAQQFPDLHSELNLSSLELGDSALYFCASSPRITGSTEAFFGQGTRLTVV.

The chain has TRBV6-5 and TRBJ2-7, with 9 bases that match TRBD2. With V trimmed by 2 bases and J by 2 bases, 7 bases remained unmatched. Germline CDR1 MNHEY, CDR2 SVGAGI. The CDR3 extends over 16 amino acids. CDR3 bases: TGTGCCAGCAGTTACGGGAGCGGGAGGAACGCCTACGAGCAGTACTTC. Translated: CASSYGSGRNAYEQYF.

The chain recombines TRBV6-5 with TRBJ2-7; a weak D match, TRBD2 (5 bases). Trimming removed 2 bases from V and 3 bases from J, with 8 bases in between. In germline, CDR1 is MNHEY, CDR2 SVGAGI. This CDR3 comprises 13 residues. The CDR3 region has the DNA TGTGCCAGCAGTTACAGGGAGAACTACGAGCAGTACTTC. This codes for CASSYRENYEQYF.

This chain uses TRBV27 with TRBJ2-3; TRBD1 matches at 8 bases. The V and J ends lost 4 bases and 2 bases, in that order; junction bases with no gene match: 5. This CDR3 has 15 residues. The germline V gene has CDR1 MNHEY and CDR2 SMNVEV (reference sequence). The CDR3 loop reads CASSSRDRITDTQYF. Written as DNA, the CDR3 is TGTGCCAGCAGTTCCCGGGACAGGATCACAGATACGCAGTATTTT.

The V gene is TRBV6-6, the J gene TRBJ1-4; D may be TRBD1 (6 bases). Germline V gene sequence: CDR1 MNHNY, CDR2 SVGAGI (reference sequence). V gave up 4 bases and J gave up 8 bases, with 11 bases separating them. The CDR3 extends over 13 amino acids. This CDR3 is CASSSGDFEKLFF. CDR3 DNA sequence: TGTGCCAGCAGTTCAGGGGATTTCGAAAAACTGTTTTTT.

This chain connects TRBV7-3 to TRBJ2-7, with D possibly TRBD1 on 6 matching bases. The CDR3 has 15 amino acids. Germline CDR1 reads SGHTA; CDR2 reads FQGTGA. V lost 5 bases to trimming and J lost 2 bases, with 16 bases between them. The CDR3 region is CASSPGVGAPYEQYF. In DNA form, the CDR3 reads TGTGCCAGCAGCCCAGGGGTGGGGGCCCCCTACGAGCAGTACTTC.

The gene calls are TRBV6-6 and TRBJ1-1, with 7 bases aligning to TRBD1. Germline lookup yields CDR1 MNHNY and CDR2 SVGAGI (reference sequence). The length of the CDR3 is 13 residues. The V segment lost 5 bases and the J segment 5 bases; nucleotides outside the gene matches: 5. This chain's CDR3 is CASSPTGVTEAFF. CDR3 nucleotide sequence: TGTGCCAGCAGTCCAACAGGGGTTACTGAAGCTTTCTTT.

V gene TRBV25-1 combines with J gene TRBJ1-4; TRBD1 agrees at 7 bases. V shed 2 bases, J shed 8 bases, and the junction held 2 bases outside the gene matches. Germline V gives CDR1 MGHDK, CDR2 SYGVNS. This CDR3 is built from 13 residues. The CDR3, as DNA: TGTGCCAGCAGTGAAGTGGGACAGGAAAAACTGTTTTTT. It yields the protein CASSEVGQEKLFF.

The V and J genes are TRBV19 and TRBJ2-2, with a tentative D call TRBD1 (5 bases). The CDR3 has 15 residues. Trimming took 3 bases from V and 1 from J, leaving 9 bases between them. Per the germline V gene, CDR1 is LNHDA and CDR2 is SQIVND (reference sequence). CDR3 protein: CASSMMQGNTGELFF. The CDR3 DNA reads TGTGCCAGTAGTATGATGCAGGGGAACACCGGGGAGCTGTTTTTT. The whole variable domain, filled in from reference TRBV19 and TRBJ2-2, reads DGGITQSPKYLFRKEGQNVTLSCEQNLNHDAMYWYRQDPGQGLRLIYYSQIVNDFQKGDIAEGYSVSREKKESFPLTVTSAQKNPTAFYLCASSMMQGNTGELFFGEGSRLTVL.

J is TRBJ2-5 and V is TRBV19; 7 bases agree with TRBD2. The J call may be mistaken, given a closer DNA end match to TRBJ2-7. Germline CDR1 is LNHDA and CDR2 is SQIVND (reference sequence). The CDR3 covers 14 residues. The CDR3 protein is CASSSVLAAHEQYF. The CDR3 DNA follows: TGTGCCAGTAGTAGCGTCCTAGCGGCCCACGAGCAGTACTTC.

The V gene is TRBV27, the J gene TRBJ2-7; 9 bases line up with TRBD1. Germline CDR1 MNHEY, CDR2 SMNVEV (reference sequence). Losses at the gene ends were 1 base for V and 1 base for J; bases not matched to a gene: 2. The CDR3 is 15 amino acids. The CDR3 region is CASSLYGTGSYEQYF. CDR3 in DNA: TGTGCCAGCAGTTTATATGGGACAGGGTCCTACGAGCAGTACTTC.

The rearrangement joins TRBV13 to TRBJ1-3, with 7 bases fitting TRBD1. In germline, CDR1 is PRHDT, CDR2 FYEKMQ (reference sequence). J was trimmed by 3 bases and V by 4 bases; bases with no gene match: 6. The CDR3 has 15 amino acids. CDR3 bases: TGTGCCAGCAGCTCCAGGGGGTCCGGTGGAAACACCATATATTTT. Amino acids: CASSSRGSGGNTIYF.